Listed here is a single TCR beta chain. Its antigen is not yet known. No much larger clonotype is one base removed from it; base qualities were not supplied. The data originate from a study of response to subunit inactivated influenza vaccine (dated 2018 in TCRdb). Turning to the overall study: Deep quantitative T cell receptor repertoire profiling was used in the study to track responses to a trivalent subunit inactivated influenza vaccine. The full study reports these points: It was suggested by the authors that each seasonal influenza vaccination may recruit only a limited number of new T cells.

Library method: RT-PCR. These reads were obtained on an Illumina HiSeq 2500. Using fastp trimming at Q25 and MiXCR clonotype assembly, TCRdb reanalyzed the public sequencing data and kept in-frame beta chains. Rows with a matching CDR3 protein are joined into one entry that keeps the most common DNA and genes. The sample contains some 850,000 distinct CDR3 sequences, less than 20% of them found a single time. The ten largest clones add up to 9.5% to 13% of the sample. Spanning cysteine to phenylalanine, the CDR3 consists of 17 amino acids. Of all the DNA, just the CDR3 is kept, 51 bases in frame from base 1. Trimming leaves V shorter by 6 bases and J shorter by 7 bases, with the junction holding 12 bases beyond the gene matches.

Sequences were derived from PBMCs from blood, sampled more than 4 days after vaccination. This receptor chain uses TRBV12-3 or TRBV12-4 and TRBJ2-1; 13 bases in between match TRBD2. The clonotype was recovered from a man in his fifties who received an inactivated influenza vaccine. Donor details come from another sample of the same person, matched by shared clones. The CDR3 loop reads CASRHQSGTSGINEQFF. DNA sequence: TGTGCCAGCAGACACCAATCCGGGACTAGCGGGATAAATGAGCAGTTCTTC.